These 8 T cell receptor beta chains were sequenced from one sample in a study of graft-versus-host responses after intestinal transplantation. The table came from immunoSEQ multiplex PCR; TCRdb's copy has only in-frame clones and leaves some out. The table has about 110,000 clones, approximately 92% seen once. The antigens for these receptors are not known. Sequencing was performed on unstimulated CD8+ T cells sorted from spleen or lymph node cells, taken before intestinal transplant. The receptor source for this set is a human donor who received an intestinal transplant.

The chain carries TRBV5-4 and TRBJ2-2, with 8 positions matching TRBD2. There are 15 residues in the CDR3. The J segment lost 6 bases and the V segment lost 1 base, leaving 5 bases of the junction unmatched. From germline, CDR1 is SGHNT and CDR2 YYREEE (reference sequence). This CDR3 reads CASSLWPGGAGELFF. CDR3 coding DNA: TGTGCCAGCAGCTTGTGGCCGGGGGGGGCCGGGGAGCTGTTTTTT.

The chain employs TRBV27 and TRBJ2-7, with 9 bases aligning to TRBD2. The germline CDR1 and CDR2 sequences are MNHEY and SMNVEV (reference sequence). V trimming: 5 bases; J trimming: 0 bases; junction bases outside the gene matches: 8. The CDR3 spans 16 residues. The CDR3: CASSPGLALSSYEQYF. In DNA, the CDR3 is TGTGCCAGCAGTCCCGGACTAGCGCTTAGCTCCTACGAGCAGTACTTC.

This clone was observed once. The V call is TRBV18, the J call TRBJ1-1; weak D call: TRBD1 (6 bases). The CDR3 loop spans 13 amino acids. Looked up from germline, CDR1 is KGHSH and CDR2 is LQKENI. Deletions cut 4 bases from V and 5 bases from J, with 11 bases between. CDR3 bases: TGTGCCAGCTCACAGGAGGGGGGAACTGAAGCTTTCTTT. It specifies CASSQEGGTEAFF.

V gene TRBV6-1 combines with J gene TRBJ2-1; D not certain. This CDR3 is 16 amino acids long. V lost 2 bases to trimming and J lost 0 bases, with 11 bases between them. Germline V CDR1 and CDR2: MNHNS, SASEGT. CDR3 nucleotide sequence: TGTGCCAGCAGTGAATCCGCCACACCCTCCTACAATGAGCAGTTCTTC. Its translation: CASSESATPSYNEQFF.

The V call is TRBV27, the J call TRBJ1-5, with D perhaps matching TRBD1 (5 bases). V lost 9 bases to trimming and J lost 3 bases, with 30 bases between them. The CDR3 runs 19 residues. In germline, CDR1 is MNHEY, CDR2 SMNVEV (reference sequence). The CDR3 loop is CARGHRVAGIRPFNQPQHF. The CDR3 DNA follows: TGTGCCAGGGGGCACCGGGTGGCAGGGATCCGGCCCTTCAATCAGCCCCAGCATTTT.

The chain recombines TRBV5-4 with TRBJ2-1; no definite D call. The CDR3 runs 15 residues. V lost 2 bases and J 9 bases, leaving 18 bases between the germline ends. Germline loops: CDR1 SGHNT, CDR2 YYREEE (reference sequence). In nucleotides, the CDR3 is TGTGCCAGCAGCTTCTTCCCGTCCGGAATGAGTGAGCAGTTCTTC. The encoded protein is CASSFFPSGMSEQFF.

The chain employs TRBV28 and TRBJ2-7; 7 bases are a match to TRBD1. The J segment lost 5 bases and the V segment lost 5 bases, leaving 6 bases of the junction unmatched. The CDR3 spans 13 residues. From germline, CDR1 is MDHEN and CDR2 SYDVKM. The CDR3 sequence: CASSQTGLDEQYF. The CDR3 DNA reads TGTGCCAGCAGTCAGACAGGGTTAGACGAGCAGTACTTC.

This chain joins TRBV4-1 and TRBJ2-1; D is undetermined. This CDR3 region has 16 residues. V lost 3 bases and J 6 bases, leaving 18 bases between the germline ends. Germline CDR1 and CDR2: MGHRA and YSYEKL. The CDR3, as DNA: TGCGCCAGCAGCCACCCCCTTGGTGGAAACTTCAATGAGCAGTTCTTC. This codes for CASSHPLGGNFNEQFF.